This T cell receptor (beta chain) appears in the sequencing data of a study of blood T cell repertoires in COVID-19. Losses at the gene ends were 6 bases for V and 7 bases for J; bases not matched to a gene: 9. The CDR3 consists of 15 residues. Germline V gene sequence: CDR1 MNHEY, CDR2 SVGAGI. Data came from immunoSEQ multiplex PCR; TCRdb stores just in-frame clones and leaves some out. The profile shows about 100,000 clones, 88% of them singletons. The source material was peripheral blood. The clonotype was recovered from an elderly man with acute or convalescent COVID-19. The genes are TRBV6-5 and TRBJ1-4, with 9 bases fitting TRBD1. This chain's CDR3 is CASRNTGGKGEKLFF. CDR3 sequence (DNA): TGTGCCAGCAGGAACACAGGGGGCAAGGGTGAAAAACTGTTTTTT.